Listed below are T cell receptor beta chains from one sample, sequenced in a study of blood T cell repertoires in COVID-19. The method was immunoSEQ multiplex PCR; TCRdb's version includes in-frame clones alone and lacks a portion of them. The table records around 300,000 clones, around nine tenths of them present only once. The source material was PBMCs or T cells enriched from blood (not recorded which). Every receptor here comes from a woman aged 40 to 50 who had recovered from COVID-19. Each CDR3 is given with its conserved first and last residue. The D gene is left open where the match is weak. Expanded clones are given a class, and other clones once, few, many or no size at all.

V gene: TRBV5-1
clone size: -
J gene: TRBJ1-6
D gene: -
CDR3 DNA: TGCGCCAGCAGCGCGGACGGGGTCAATTCACCCCTCCACTTT
CDR3 protein: CASSADGVNSPLHF

V gene: TRBV5-1
clone size: -
J gene: TRBJ1-2
D gene: -
CDR3 DNA: TGCGCCAGCAGCTCCGACGGGAAGAAGTTTGGGAATGGCTACACCTTC
CDR3 protein: CASSSDGKKFGNGYTF

V gene: TRBV5-1
clone size: few
J gene: TRBJ1-2
D gene: TRBD1
CDR3 DNA: TGCGCCAGCAGCAGGCAGACGGGACAGAACTATGGCTACACCTTC
CDR3 protein: CASSRQTGQNYGYTF

V gene: TRBV6-1
clone size: -
J gene: TRBJ1-1
D gene: TRBD1
CDR3 DNA: TGTGCCAGCAGTGATACAGGGGGGGTCGCTGAAGCTTTCTTT
CDR3 protein: CASSDTGGVAEAFF

V gene: TRBV28
clone size: -
J gene: TRBJ2-7
D gene: -
CDR3 DNA: TGTGCCAGCAGACGCGACAGGGCGGGACTCTACGAGCAGTACTTC
CDR3 protein: CASRRDRAGLYEQYF

V gene: TRBV18
clone size: -
J gene: TRBJ2-3
D gene: -
CDR3 DNA: TGTGCCAGCTCGCCCCAGCGTTCGGGCACAGATACGCAGTATTTT
CDR3 protein: CASSPQRSGTDTQYF

V gene: TRBV5-5
clone size: -
J gene: TRBJ1-5
D gene: -
CDR3 DNA: TGTGCCAGCAGCTTGGCCACCGAGTATAGCAATCAGCCCCAGCATTTT
CDR3 protein: CASSLATEYSNQPQHF

V gene: TRBV4-1
clone size: -
J gene: TRBJ2-5
D gene: TRBD1
CDR3 DNA: TGCGCCAGCGGGAAGGACAGGAACCAAGAGACCCAGTACTTC
CDR3 protein: CASGKDRNQETQYF

V gene: TRBV9
clone size: -
J gene: TRBJ1-3
D gene: -
CDR3 DNA: TGTGCCAGCAGCGTAGGGCAGGGGTCGGCTGGAAACACCATATATTTT
CDR3 protein: CASSVGQGSAGNTIYF

V gene: TRBV4-1
clone size: -
J gene: TRBJ1-3
D gene: -
CDR3 DNA: TGCGCCAGCAGCCCGAGGCGGAATGGAAACTCTGGAAACACCATATATTTT
CDR3 protein: CASSPRRNGNSGNTIYF

V gene: TRBV2
clone size: -
J gene: TRBJ1-1
D gene: -
CDR3 DNA: TGTGCCAGCAGAGCCAGGGTTAATGAAGCTTTCTTT
CDR3 protein: CASRARVNEAFF

V gene: TRBV18
clone size: -
J gene: TRBJ2-3
D gene: -
CDR3 DNA: TGTGCCAGCTCACCAAACAGGGTAGATACGCAGTATTTT
CDR3 protein: CASSPNRVDTQYF

V gene: TRBV5-1
clone size: -
J gene: TRBJ2-7
D gene: TRBD2
CDR3 DNA: TGCGCCAGCAGCCCCCGACTAGCGAGCTACGAGCAGTACTTC
CDR3 protein: CASSPRLASYEQYF